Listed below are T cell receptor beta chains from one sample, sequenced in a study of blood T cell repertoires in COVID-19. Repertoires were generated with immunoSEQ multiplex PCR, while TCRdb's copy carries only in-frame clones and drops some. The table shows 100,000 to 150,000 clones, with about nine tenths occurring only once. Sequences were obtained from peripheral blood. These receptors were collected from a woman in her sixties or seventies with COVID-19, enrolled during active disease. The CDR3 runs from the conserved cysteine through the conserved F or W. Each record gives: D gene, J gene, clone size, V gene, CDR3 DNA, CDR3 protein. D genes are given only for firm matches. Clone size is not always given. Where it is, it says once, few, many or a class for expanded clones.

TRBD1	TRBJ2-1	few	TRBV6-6	TGTGCCAGCAGTTACTTGGGACAGGGGATCGATGAGCAGTTCTTC	CASSYLGQGIDEQFF
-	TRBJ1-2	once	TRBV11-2	TGTGCCAGCAGCTTAGCTATCGGGGGGGCGGGGGGCGCAGACTATGGCTACACCTTC	CASSLAIGGAGGADYGYTF
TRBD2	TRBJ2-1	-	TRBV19	TGTGCCAGTAGTATTGGGACTAGCGGGGGATTCTACAATGAGCAGTTCTTC	CASSIGTSGGFYNEQFF
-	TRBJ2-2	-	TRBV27	TGTGCCAGCAGTTTACTCTCGTCCAGGTATAACACCGGGGAGCTGTTTTTT	CASSLLSSRYNTGELFF
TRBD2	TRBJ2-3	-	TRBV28	TGTGCCAGCAGCCAGCGGGGTAACACAGATACGCAGTATTTT	CASSQRGNTDTQYF
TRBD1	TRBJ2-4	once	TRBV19	TGTGCCAGTAGTTTACAGGGGGCGGAAAACATTCAGTACTTC	CASSLQGAENIQYF
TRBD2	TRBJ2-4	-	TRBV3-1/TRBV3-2	TGTGCCAGCAGCCAGTTTGCGGGGGGGCCGACAAACATTCAGTACTTC	CASSQFAGGPTNIQYF
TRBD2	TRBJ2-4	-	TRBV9	TGTGCCAGCAGCGTAACTAGCGGGGGGGCCACAGCCAAAAACATTCAGTACTTC	CASSVTSGGATAKNIQYF
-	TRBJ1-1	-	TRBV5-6	TGTGCCAGCACCAGCGGGGGGAACACTGAAGCTTTCTTT	CASTSGGNTEAFF
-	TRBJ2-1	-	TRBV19	TGTGCCATCGGCCGGGGAAGTAGCCCCTACAATGAGCAGTTCTTC	CAIGRGSSPYNEQFF
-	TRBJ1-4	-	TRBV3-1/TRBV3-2	TGTGCCAGCAGCCAAGAGGAATCAGGGGCAAGAGGGGAAAAACTGTTTTTT	CASSQEESGARGEKLFF
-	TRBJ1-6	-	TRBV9	TGTGCCAGCAGTGCCCCAGGGGACTCCTATAATTCACCCCTCCACTTT	CASSAPGDSYNSPLHF
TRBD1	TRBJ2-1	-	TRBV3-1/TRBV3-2	TGTGCCAGCAGCCATATTCCAGGGACAGGTTACAATGAGCAGTTCTTC	CASSHIPGTGYNEQFF
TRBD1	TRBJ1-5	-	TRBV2	TGTGCCAGCAGTTATGGGACAGACCCCTATAGCAATCAGCCCCAGCATTTT	CASSYGTDPYSNQPQHF
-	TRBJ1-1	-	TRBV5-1	TGCGCCAGCAGCTTGGGATTGGTAGTTGGAGTAAGCGGCACTGAAGCTTTCTTT	CASSLGLVVGVSGTEAFF
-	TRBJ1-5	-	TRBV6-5	TGTGCCAGCAGTTCACAGGGTGGAGCTCAGCCCCAGCATTTT	CASSSQGGAQPQHF
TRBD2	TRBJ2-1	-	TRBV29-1	TGCAGCGTTGATGGGACTAGGTCGGCAGAGCAGTTCTTC	CSVDGTRSAEQFF
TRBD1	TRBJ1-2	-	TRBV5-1	TGCGCCAGCAGCTTTGGACAGGCAGGGGACTATGGCTACACCTTC	CASSFGQAGDYGYTF
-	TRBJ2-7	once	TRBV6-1	TGTGCCAGCAGTGAAAGGAACAGTCCCTCCTACGAGCAGTACTTC	CASSERNSPSYEQYF
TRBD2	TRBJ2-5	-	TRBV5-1	TGCGCCAGCAGCTACATAGCGGGGGCGTACCAAGAGACCCAGTACTTC	CASSYIAGAYQETQYF
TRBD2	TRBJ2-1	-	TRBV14	TGTGCCAGCAGCTCAAGTGCGCGGACTAGCGGAACTAATGGATTCTTC	CASSSSARTSGTNGFF
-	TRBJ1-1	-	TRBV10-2	TGCGCCAGCAGTGACAGGGGGAACACTGAAGCTTTCTTT	CASSDRGNTEAFF
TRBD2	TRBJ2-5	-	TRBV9	TGTGCCAGCAGCGCTAGCGGGGGCCAAGAGACCCAGTACTTC	CASSASGGQETQYF
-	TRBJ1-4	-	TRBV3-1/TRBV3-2	TGTGCCAGCAGCCAAATGTCAGGGAAGGATCAAAAACTGTTTTTT	CASSQMSGKDQKLFF
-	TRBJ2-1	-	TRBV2	TGTGCCAGCACGGGTGTGGGTAATGAGCAGTTCTTC	CASTGVGNEQFF
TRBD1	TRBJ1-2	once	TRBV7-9	TGTGCCAGCAGTTCCGACAGGGGGCATGGCTACACCTTC	CASSSDRGHGYTF
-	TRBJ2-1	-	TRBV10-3	TGTGCCATCAGTGAGTGGGGCAATGATGAGCAGTTCTTC	CAISEWGNDEQFF
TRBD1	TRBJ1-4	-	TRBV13	TGTGCCAGCAGCCGAGAACAGGGGTACGAAAAACTGTTTTTT	CASSREQGYEKLFF
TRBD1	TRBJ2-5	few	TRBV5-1	TGCGCCAGCAGCTTGGAACAGGGGCGCACCGAGACCCAGTACTTC	CASSLEQGRTETQYF
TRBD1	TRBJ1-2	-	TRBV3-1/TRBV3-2	TGTGCCAGCAGCCAAGATCGGACAGGGGTTGGCTATGGCTACACCTTC	CASSQDRTGVGYGYTF
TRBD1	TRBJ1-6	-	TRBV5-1	TGCGCCAGCAGCTTGGGTGCCGGGACAGAGTCACCCCTCCACTTT	CASSLGAGTESPLHF
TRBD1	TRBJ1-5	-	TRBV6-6	TGTGCCAGCAGTCGCGTAGCCGGGACAGCTTACGATAGCAATCAGCCCCAGCATTTT	CASSRVAGTAYDSNQPQHF
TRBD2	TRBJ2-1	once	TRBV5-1	TGCGCCAGCAGCTTGGCCGGCGGGGGGCACCTTAGTGAGCAGTTCTTC	CASSLAGGGHLSEQFF
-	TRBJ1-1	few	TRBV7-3	TGTGCCAGCAGCTGGACAGTCAACACTGAAGCTTTCTTT	CASSWTVNTEAFF
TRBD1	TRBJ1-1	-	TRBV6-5	TGTGCCAGCAGTCGACAGGGTGAAGCTTTCTTT	CASSRQGEAFF
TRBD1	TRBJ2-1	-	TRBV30	TGTGCCTGGACCCGACAGGGTTATACTGTAGAGCAGTTCTTC	CAWTRQGYTVEQFF
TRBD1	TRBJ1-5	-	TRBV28	TGTGCCAGCAGTCGGGACAGCCTTAATCAGCCCCAGCATTTT	CASSRDSLNQPQHF
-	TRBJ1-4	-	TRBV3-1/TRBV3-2	TGTGCCAGCAGCTACGGAACAGCAACTAATGAAAAACTGTTTTTT	CASSYGTATNEKLFF
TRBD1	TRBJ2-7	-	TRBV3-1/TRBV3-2	TGTGCCAGCAGCCGAGGGGACAGGGGGCACCCCCGTATATACTTC	CASSRGDRGHPRIYF
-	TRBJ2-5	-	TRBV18	TGTGCCAGCTCACCAGCAGGGTACCAAGAGACCCAGTACTTC	CASSPAGYQETQYF
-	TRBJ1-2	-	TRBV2	TGTGCCAGCAGTGAAAGGGGTCAGAGAGCTAACTATGGCTACACCTTC	CASSERGQRANYGYTF
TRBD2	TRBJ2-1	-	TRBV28	TGTGCCACCGCTAGCGGGGGGAATGAGCAGTTCTTC	CATASGGNEQFF
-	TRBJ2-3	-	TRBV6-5	TGTGCCAGCAGTAGAGCATTCGGCACAGATACGCAGTATTTT	CASSRAFGTDTQYF
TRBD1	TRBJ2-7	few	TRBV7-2	TGTGCCAGCAGCACCCGGGACAGGGTGAATGACGAGCAGTACTTC	CASSTRDRVNDEQYF
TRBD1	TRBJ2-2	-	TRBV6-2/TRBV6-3	TGTGCCAGCAGTCGAGGGGGCGCAGCGAACACCGGGGAGCTGTTTTTT	CASSRGGAANTGELFF
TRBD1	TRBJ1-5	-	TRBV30	TGTGCCTGGAGTACCCTACGACAGGGAGATCAGCCCCAGCATTTT	CAWSTLRQGDQPQHF
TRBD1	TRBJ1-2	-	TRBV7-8	TGTGCCAGCAGCTTCGACAGGGAAGTCTCCTATGGCTACACCTTC	CASSFDREVSYGYTF
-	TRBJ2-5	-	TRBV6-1	TGTGCCAGCAGTGGAATACATGGGGGACATGGGGAGCAAGAGACCCAGTACTTC	CASSGIHGGHGEQETQYF